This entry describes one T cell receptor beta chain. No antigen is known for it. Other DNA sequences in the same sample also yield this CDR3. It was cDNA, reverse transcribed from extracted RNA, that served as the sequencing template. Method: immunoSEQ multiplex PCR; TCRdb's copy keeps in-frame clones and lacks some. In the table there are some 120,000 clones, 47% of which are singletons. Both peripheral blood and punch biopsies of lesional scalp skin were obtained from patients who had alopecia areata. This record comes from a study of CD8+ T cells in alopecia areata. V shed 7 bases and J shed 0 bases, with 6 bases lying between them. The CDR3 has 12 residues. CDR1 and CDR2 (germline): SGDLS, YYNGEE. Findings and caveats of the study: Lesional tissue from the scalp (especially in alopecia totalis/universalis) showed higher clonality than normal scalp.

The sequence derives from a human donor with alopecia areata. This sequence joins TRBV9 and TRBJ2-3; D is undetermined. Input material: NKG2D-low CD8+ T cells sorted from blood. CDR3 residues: CASSPSTDTQYF. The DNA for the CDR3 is TGTGCCAGCTCCCCGAGCACAGATACGCAGTATTTT. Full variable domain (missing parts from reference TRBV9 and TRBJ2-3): DSGVTQTPKHLITATGQRVTLRCSPRSGDLSVYWYQQSLDQGLQFLIQYYNGEERAKGNILERFSAQQFPDLHSELNLSSLELGDSALYFCASSPSTDTQYFGPGTRLTVL.